The 15 T cell receptor beta chains listed next were all sequenced from one sample in a study of spatial heterogeneity in lung cancer. Whole-study results and caveats: Counts that tracked tumor mutation counts were those of expanded intratumoral alpha and beta TCRs.

TCRdb redid the calling of the 5' RACE reads with MiXCR, one entry per CDR3 protein. The data show about 14,000 distinct CDR3 sequences, approximately 4.5% seen once. Time point described: sample taken at primary tumor resection. Their antigens are not known. Sequencing used lung tumor tissue, obtained at surgery. The receptors stem from a female donor with early-stage non-small cell lung cancer.

This clonotype was seen many times. Within a library made for alpha chains, this beta chain is off target, and its count is uninformative. The chain joins TRBV7-2 to TRBJ2-7; 9 positions agree with TRBD2. Germline V lookup: CDR1 SGHTA, CDR2 FQGNSA. The CDR3 runs to 16 residues. With V trimmed by 3 bases and J by 0 bases, 6 bases remained unmatched. CDR3: CASSFKGGGDSYEQYF. In nucleotides, the CDR3 is TGTGCCAGCAGCTTTAAGGGCGGGGGGGACTCCTACGAGCAGTACTTC.

As regards this clonotype: This beta chain represents an off-target read in a library built for alpha chains; its size is of limited meaning. CDR3 sequence reads: CASSLETGRTEAFF. DNA for the CDR3: TGTGCCAGCAGCTTAGAGACAGGGCGGACTGAAGCTTTCTTT. The rearrangement joins TRBV7-8 to TRBJ1-1; the match to TRBD1 covers 7 bases. The CDR3 contains 14 residues. Looked up from germline, CDR1 is SGHVS and CDR2 is FQNEAQ. Germline trimming cut 1 base from V and 5 bases from J; bases unmatched to any gene: 4.

In this sample, this clonotype turned up many times. The size of this beta chain means little, since it is a stray read in a library made for alpha chains. The chain combines TRBV5-6 with TRBJ1-1; D unresolved. The V gene's germline CDR1 is SGHDT and CDR2 YYEEEE. This CDR3 is built from 16 residues. The V end was cut by 4 bases, the J end by 0 bases, with 16 bases between. This CDR3 is CASSPKGLLMNTEAFF. The CDR3 DNA is TGTGCCAGCAGCCCCAAAGGACTTCTAATGAACACTGAAGCTTTCTTT. The full variable domain, rest sourced from reference TRBV5-6 and TRBJ1-1, is DAGVTQSPTHLIKTRGQQVTLRCSPKSGHDTVSWYQQALGQGPQFIFQYYEEEERQRGNFPDRFSGHQFPNYSSELNVNALLLGDSALYLCASSPKGLLMNTEAFFGQGTRLTVV.

Comments on this clonotype: Within a library made for alpha chains, this beta chain is off target, and its count is uninformative. The V and J genes are TRBV7-9 and TRBJ1-4, with D uncertain. Deletions cut 6 bases from V and 5 bases from J, with 13 bases between. The CDR3 covers 14 residues. Germline V gene data show CDR1 as SEHNR and CDR2 as FQNEAQ (reference sequence). CDR3 nucleotides: TGTGCCAGCAGATCCGACACACTGAATGAAAAACTGTTTTTT. This gives the protein CASRSDTLNEKLFF.

This clonotype ranks as medium-sized (0.01 to 0.1%). A library prepared for alpha chains yielded this beta chain as an off-target read; its size is of little meaning. The chain recombines TRBV30 with TRBJ2-1; 10 positions agree with TRBD2. Germline trimming cut 3 bases from V and 3 bases from J; bases unmatched to any gene: 2. The CDR3 consists of 14 residues. Per the germline V gene, CDR1 is GTSNPN and CDR2 is SVGIG (reference sequence). The CDR3 DNA is TGTGCCTGGAGCAAGCGGGGGGGCTACAATGAGCAGTTCTTC. Translated, it gives CAWSKRGGYNEQFF. Full variable domain (missing parts from reference TRBV30 and TRBJ2-1): SQTIHQWPATLVQPVGSPLSLECTVEGTSNPNLYWYRQAAGRGLQLLFYSVGIGQISSEVPQNLSASRPQDRQFILSSKKLLLSDSGFYLCAWSKRGGYNEQFFGPGTRLTVL.

This clonotype has at least ten counts. This beta chain came through as a stray read in a library set up for alpha chains, and its size says little. V and J are TRBV4-1 and TRBJ2-2; D possibly corresponds to TRBD2 (6 bases). CDR1 and CDR2 (germline): MGHRA, YSYEKL. This CDR3 is 14 amino acids long. Between the trimmed V and J ends, which lost 7 bases and 7 bases, there was a span of 16 bases. The CDR3 here is CASTLGGRRGELFF. In DNA form, the CDR3 reads TGCGCCAGCACCCTGGGAGGACGGCGCGGGGAGCTGTTTTTT.

This clonotype was seen at least ten times. A library prepared for alpha chains yielded this beta chain as an off-target read; its size is of little meaning. J is TRBJ1-6 and V is TRBV2; D remains ambiguous. V lost 2 bases and J lost 6, with 8 bases in between. CDR3 length: 14 residues. The germline gives CDR1 SNHLY, CDR2 FYNNEI. The CDR3 protein is CASSEHSSNSPLHF. The CDR3 DNA is TGTGCCAGCAGTGAACACAGCTCTAATTCACCCCTCCACTTT.

This clonotype was detected only a few times. This beta chain came through as a stray read in a library set up for alpha chains, and its size says little. V gene TRBV6-1 combines with J gene TRBJ1-1; D may be TRBD1 (6 bases). Germline CDR1 reads MNHNS; CDR2 reads SASEGT. V lost 1 base, J lost 5 bases, and 11 bases lay in between. The CDR3 consists of 14 residues. The CDR3 DNA sequence: TGTGCCAGCAGTGAAGGGACAGCACGAACTGAAGCTTTCTTT. Translated: CASSEGTARTEAFF.

This clonotype was picked up many times. This beta chain turned up in a library designed for alpha chains; as an off-target read, its abundance says little. This chain joins TRBV7-9 and TRBJ1-1, with 7 bases that match TRBD1. The CDR3 consists of 15 residues. Per germline, CDR1 SEHNR and CDR2 FQNEAQ (reference sequence). After removal of 1 base from V and 5 bases from J, the junction contained 7 bases not matched to a gene. CDR3 sequence (DNA): TGTGCCAGCAGCTTAGAGCGCAGGGGGAAGACTGAAGCTTTCTTT. Translating gives CASSLERRGKTEAFF. Variable domain in full (rest from reference TRBV7-9 and TRBJ1-1): DTGVSQNPRHKITKRGQNVTFRCDPISEHNRLYWYRQTLGQGPEFLTYFQNEAQLEKSRLLSDRFSAERPKGSFSTLEIQRTEQGDSAMYLCASSLERRGKTEAFFGQGTRLTVV.

This clonotype has at least ten counts. This beta chain was picked up by a library intended for alpha chains and is off target, so its count carries little meaning. This chain connects TRBV12-3 or TRBV12-4 to TRBJ1-5; 9 nucleotides line up with TRBD1. The V and J ends lost 6 bases and 5 bases, in that order; junction bases with no gene match: 5. This CDR3 is built from 14 residues. Written as DNA, the CDR3 is TGTGCCAGCAGGGGGACAGGGTTCGATCAGCCCCAGCATTTT. Amino acid sequence: CASRGTGFDQPQHF.

This clonotype was recorded at least ten times. The library was built for alpha chains, so this beta chain is an off-target read and its size means little. This chain uses TRBV5-5 with TRBJ1-5; D not resolved. CDR3 length: 15 amino acids. Per the germline V gene, CDR1 is SGHKS and CDR2 is YYEKEE (reference sequence). V was trimmed by 2 bases and J by 4 bases, leaving 13 bases between them. CDR3 sequence (DNA): TGTGCCAGCAGCTTTCAAATGACTGAGAATCAGCCCCAGCATTTT. It codes for CASSFQMTENQPQHF.

This clonotype is classed as medium-sized (0.01 to 0.1%). Found in a library prepared for alpha chains, this beta chain is an off-target read, and its abundance has little meaning. The genes are TRBV29-1 and TRBJ1-1; D is ambiguous. Germline-derived CDR1 and CDR2 are SQVTM and ANQGSEA. Trimming pared 4 bases from V and 0 bases from J, leaving 3 bases between. The CDR3 has 11 residues. In nucleotides, the CDR3 is TGCAGCGTTGTGCTGAACACTGAAGCTTTCTTT. Encoded protein: CSVVLNTEAFF.

This clonotype qualifies as medium-sized. This beta chain turned up in a library designed for alpha chains; as an off-target read, its abundance says little. The V call is TRBV7-2, the J call TRBJ1-4; 10 bases align to TRBD1. Losses at the gene ends were 5 bases for V and 8 bases for J; bases not matched to a gene: 5. Germline V gene lookup returns CDR1 SGHTA and CDR2 FQGNSA. The CDR3 consists of 14 residues. CDR3 sequence: CASSPGTGAEKLFF. CDR3 nucleotides: TGTGCCAGCAGCCCCGGGACAGGGGCCGAAAAACTGTTTTTT.

This clonotype was counted at least ten times. This beta chain is a stray sequence in a library constructed for alpha chains; its clone size is not meaningful. The chain uses TRBV6-2 or TRBV6-3 and TRBJ1-1, with 9 bases lining up with TRBD1. The germline CDR1 and CDR2 sequences are MNHEY and SVGEGT. Germline trimming cut 4 bases from V and 4 bases from J; bases unmatched to any gene: 10. This CDR3 region has 16 residues. CDR3 DNA sequence: TGTGCCAGCAGTTCGGAAACAGGGGGCGGTGGCACTGAAGCTTTCTTT. Its translation is CASSSETGGGGTEAFF.

This clonotype was detected many times. This beta chain is an off-target read within a library intended for alpha chains, so its frequency means little. The CDR3 region is CASSKIPGLAGGFTDTQYF. The DNA of the CDR3 is TGCGCCAGCAGTAAGATACCGGGACTAGCGGGGGGATTCACAGATACGCAGTATTTT. The chain employs TRBV5-1 and TRBJ2-3; 15 bases line up with TRBD2. J lost 2 bases, V lost 5 bases, and 12 bases had no gene match. Per germline, CDR1 SGHRS and CDR2 YFSETQ. The CDR3 is 19 amino acids. The full variable domain, completed using reference TRBV5-1 and TRBJ2-3, is KAGVTQTPRYLIKTRGQQVTLSCSPISGHRSVSWYQQTPGQGLQFLFEYFSETQRNKGNFPGRFSGRQFSNSRSEMNVSTLELGDSALYLCASSKIPGLAGGFTDTQYFGPGTRLTVL.